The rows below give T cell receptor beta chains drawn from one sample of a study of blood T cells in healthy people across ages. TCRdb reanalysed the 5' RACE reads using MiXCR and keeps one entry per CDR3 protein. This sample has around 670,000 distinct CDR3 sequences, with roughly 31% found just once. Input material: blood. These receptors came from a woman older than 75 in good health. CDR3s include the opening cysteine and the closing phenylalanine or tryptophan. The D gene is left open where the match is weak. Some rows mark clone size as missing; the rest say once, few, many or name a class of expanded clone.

CASSLSKRAGPETQYF	TGTGCCAGCAGCTTATCAAAAAGAGCAGGGCCGGAGACCCAGTACTTC	TRBV7-6	-	TRBJ2-5	-
CASTVTRTNYGYTF	TGTGCCAGCACTGTCACCCGGACGAACTATGGCTACACCTTC	TRBV6-1	-	TRBJ1-2	many
CASLVQGTGELFF	TGTGCCAGCCTAGTTCAGGGGACCGGGGAGCTGTTTTTT	TRBV6-2/TRBV6-3	-	TRBJ2-2	-
CASSQGTSGVTDTQYF	TGCGCCAGCAGCCAAGGGACTAGCGGGGTCACAGATACGCAGTATTTT	TRBV4-3	TRBD2	TRBJ2-3	many
CSATGGPYEQYF	TGCAGTGCTACTGGGGGACCCTACGAGCAGTACTTC	TRBV29-1	-	TRBJ2-7	many
CASTEGRYTGELFF	TGTGCCAGCACCGAGGGTCGGTACACCGGGGAGCTGTTTTTT	TRBV6-1	-	TRBJ2-2	few
CASSETGGSDYGYTF	TGCGCCAGCAGCGAAACAGGGGGCAGTGACTATGGCTACACCTTC	TRBV5-1	TRBD1	TRBJ1-2	many
CIARTGTGGLTDTQYF	TGCATTGCTCGCACCGGGACAGGGGGCCTCACAGATACGCAGTATTTT	TRBV20-1	TRBD1	TRBJ2-3	-
CASSSARGGMETQYF	TGTGCCAGTAGTTCGGCCAGGGGAGGGATGGAGACCCAGTACTTC	TRBV19	-	TRBJ2-5	few
CATSRDLRGGWQETQYF	TGTGCCACCAGCAGAGATCTTAGAGGGGGCTGGCAAGAGACCCAGTACTTC	TRBV15	TRBD1	TRBJ2-5	many
CASSYRGRNTEAFF	TGTGCCAGCAGTTACAGGGGAAGGAACACTGAAGCTTTCTTT	TRBV6-6	-	TRBJ1-1	many
CASSQGNAVVGYTF	TGTGCCAGCAGCCAAGGGAACGCGGTGGTAGGCTACACCTTC	TRBV3-1	-	TRBJ1-2	-
CASSQAGQETQYF	TGTGCCAGCAGCCAAGCCGGCCAAGAGACCCAGTACTTC	TRBV3-1	-	TRBJ2-5	-
CSANRDRGNSPLHF	TGCAGTGCTAACCGGGACAGGGGGAATTCACCCCTCCACTTT	TRBV20-1	TRBD1	TRBJ1-6	many
CSAGRGTGGRGEQFF	TGCAGCGCTGGGCGGGGGACAGGGGGTCGCGGTGAGCAGTTCTTC	TRBV29-1	TRBD1	TRBJ2-1	many
CASSDTPSGYTEAFF	TGCGCCAGCAGCGACACCCCGAGTGGGTACACTGAAGCTTTCTTT	TRBV5-1	-	TRBJ1-1	-
CASSLGGGGSGANVLTF	TGCGCCAGCAGCTTAGGAGGGGGCGGATCTGGGGCCAACGTCCTGACTTTC	TRBV5-1	-	TRBJ2-6	-